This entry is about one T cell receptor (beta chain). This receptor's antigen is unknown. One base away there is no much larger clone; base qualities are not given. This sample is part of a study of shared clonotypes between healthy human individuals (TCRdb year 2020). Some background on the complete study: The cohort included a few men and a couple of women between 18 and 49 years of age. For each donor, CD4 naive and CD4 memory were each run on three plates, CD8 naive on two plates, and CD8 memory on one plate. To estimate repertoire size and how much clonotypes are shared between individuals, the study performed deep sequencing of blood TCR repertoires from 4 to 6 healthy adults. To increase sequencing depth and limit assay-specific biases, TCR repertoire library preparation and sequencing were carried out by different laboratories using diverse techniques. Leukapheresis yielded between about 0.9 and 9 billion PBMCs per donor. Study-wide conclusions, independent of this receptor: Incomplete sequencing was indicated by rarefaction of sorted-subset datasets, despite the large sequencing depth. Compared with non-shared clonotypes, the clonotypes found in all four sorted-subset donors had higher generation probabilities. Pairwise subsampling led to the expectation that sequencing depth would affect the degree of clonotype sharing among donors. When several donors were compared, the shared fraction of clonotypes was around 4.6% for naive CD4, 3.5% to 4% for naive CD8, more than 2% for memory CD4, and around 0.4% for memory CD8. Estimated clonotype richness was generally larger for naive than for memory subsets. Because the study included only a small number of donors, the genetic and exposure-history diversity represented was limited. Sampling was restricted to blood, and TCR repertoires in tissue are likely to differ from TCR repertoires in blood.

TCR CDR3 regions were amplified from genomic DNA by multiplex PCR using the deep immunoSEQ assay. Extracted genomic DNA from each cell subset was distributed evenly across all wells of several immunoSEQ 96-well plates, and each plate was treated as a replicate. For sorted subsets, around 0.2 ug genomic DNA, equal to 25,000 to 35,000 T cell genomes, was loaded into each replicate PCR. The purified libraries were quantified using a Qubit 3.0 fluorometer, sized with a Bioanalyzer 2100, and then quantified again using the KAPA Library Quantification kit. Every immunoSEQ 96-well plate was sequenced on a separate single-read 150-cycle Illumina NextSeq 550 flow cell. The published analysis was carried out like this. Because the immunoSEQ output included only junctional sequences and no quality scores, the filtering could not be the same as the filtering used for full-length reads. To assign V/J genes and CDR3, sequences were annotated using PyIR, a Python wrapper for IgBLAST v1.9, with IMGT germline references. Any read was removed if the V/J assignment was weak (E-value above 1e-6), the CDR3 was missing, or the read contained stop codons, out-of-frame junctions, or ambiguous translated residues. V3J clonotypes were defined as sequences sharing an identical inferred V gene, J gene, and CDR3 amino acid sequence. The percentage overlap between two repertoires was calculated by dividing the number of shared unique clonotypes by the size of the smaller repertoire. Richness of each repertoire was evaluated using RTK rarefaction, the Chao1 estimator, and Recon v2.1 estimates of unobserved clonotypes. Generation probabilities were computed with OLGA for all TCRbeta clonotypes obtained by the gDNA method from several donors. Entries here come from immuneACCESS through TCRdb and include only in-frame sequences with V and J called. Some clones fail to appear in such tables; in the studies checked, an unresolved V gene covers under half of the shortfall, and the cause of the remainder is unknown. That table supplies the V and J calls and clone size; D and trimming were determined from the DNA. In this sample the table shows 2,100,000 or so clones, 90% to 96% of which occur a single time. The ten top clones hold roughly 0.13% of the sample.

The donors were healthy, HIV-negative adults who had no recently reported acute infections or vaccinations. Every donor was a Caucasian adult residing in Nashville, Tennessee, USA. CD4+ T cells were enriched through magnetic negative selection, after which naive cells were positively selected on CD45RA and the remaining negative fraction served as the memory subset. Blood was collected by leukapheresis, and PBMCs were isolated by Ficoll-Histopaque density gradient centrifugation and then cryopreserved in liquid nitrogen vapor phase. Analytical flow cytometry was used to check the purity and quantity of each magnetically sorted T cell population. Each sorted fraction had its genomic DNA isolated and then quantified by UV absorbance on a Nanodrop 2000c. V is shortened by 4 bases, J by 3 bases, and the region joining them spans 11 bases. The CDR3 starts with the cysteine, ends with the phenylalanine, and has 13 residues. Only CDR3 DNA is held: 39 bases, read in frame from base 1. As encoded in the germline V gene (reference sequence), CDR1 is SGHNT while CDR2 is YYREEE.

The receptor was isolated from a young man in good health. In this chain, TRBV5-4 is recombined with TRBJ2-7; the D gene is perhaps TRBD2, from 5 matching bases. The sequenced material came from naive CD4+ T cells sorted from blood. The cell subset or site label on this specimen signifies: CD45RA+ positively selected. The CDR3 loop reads CASSLFGGYEQYF. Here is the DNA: TGTGCCAGCAGCCTTTTTGGAGGCTACGAGCAGTACTTC.